These 16 T cell receptor beta chains came from one sample sequenced in a study of technical replicates of blood from a few donors. Profiled with immunoSEQ multiplex PCR; TCRdb holds only in-frame clones, not every one. The table lists more than 75,000 clones, 90% to 95% of them singletons, with 0.35% to 0.4% in the top ten. The specimen sequenced was T cells isolated from PBMCs. The receptor set was obtained from a human donor in good health.

The CDR3 region is CASRPKGTGPREQYF. The CDR3 DNA follows: TGTGCCAGCAGGCCCAAAGGGACAGGGCCCCGGGAGCAGTACTTC. The V and J genes are TRBV7-9 and TRBJ2-7; TRBD1 matches 9 bases. V lost 6 bases to trimming and J lost 7 bases; unmatched junction nucleotides: 13. CDR1 and CDR2 (germline): SEHNR, FQNEAQ (reference sequence). The CDR3 runs to 15 residues.

The chain carries TRBV19 and TRBJ1-5; 7 positions agree with TRBD1. Germline lookup yields CDR1 LNHDA and CDR2 SQIVND (reference sequence). CDR3 length equals 14 residues. The V segment lost 7 bases and the J segment 5 bases; nucleotides outside the gene matches: 8. In DNA, the CDR3 is TGTGCCAGTACTTTGGACAGGAGGGATCAGCCCCAGCATTTT. Translated, it gives CASTLDRRDQPQHF. Complete variable domain (other parts from reference TRBV19 and TRBJ1-5): DGGITQSPKYLFRKEGQNVTLSCEQNLNHDAMYWYRQDPGQGLRLIYYSQIVNDFQKGDIAEGYSVSREKKESFPLTVTSAQKNPTAFYLCASTLDRRDQPQHFGDGTRLSIL.

The V and J genes are TRBV5-8 and TRBJ1-5; 9 nucleotides align to TRBD1. Trimming at V came to 5 bases and at J to 1 base, leaving 1 base not matched to a gene. The germline CDR1 and CDR2 sequences are SGHTS and YDEGEE. CDR3 length equals 14 residues. CDR3 region: CASRTGGSNQPQHF. CDR3 bases: TGTGCCAGCAGGACAGGGGGGAGCAATCAGCCCCAGCATTTT.

The V gene is TRBV5-1, the J gene TRBJ2-7; TRBD2 is a possible D gene (6 bases). There are 15 residues in the CDR3. CDR1 and CDR2 from the germline V gene are SGHRS and YFSETQ. V was trimmed by 2 bases and J by 2 bases, leaving 14 bases between them. The CDR3 nucleotides are TGCGCCAGCAGCTTACGGGAGATACCCACCTACGAGCAGTACTTC. Protein product: CASSLREIPTYEQYF.

The CDR3 sequence is CASSVTGGIGELFF. CDR3 nucleotide sequence: TGTGCCAGCAGCGTTACAGGGGGAATCGGGGAGCTGTTTTTT. The rearrangement uses TRBV7-9 and TRBJ2-2; 8 bases are shared with TRBD1. Germline V gene lookup returns CDR1 SEHNR and CDR2 FQNEAQ (reference sequence). There are 14 residues in the CDR3. V lost 5 bases and J lost 7; bases outside the gene matches: 6.

V gene TRBV5-1 combines with J gene TRBJ2-2; maybe TRBD1 (6 bases). The V gene lost 4 bases and the J gene lost 2 bases, with 18 bases spanning the gap. Germline-derived CDR1 and CDR2 are SGHRS and YFSETQ. The CDR3 is 17 amino acids. The CDR3 sequence is CASSITLGGSNTGELFF. The CDR3 nucleotides read TGCGCCAGCAGCATCACCCTAGGGGGTTCAAACACCGGGGAGCTGTTTTTT. Drawing the rest from reference TRBV5-1 and TRBJ2-2, the complete variable domain is KAGVTQTPRYLIKTRGQQVTLSCSPISGHRSVSWYQQTPGQGLQFLFEYFSETQRNKGNFPGRFSGRQFSNSRSEMNVSTLELGDSALYLCASSITLGGSNTGELFFGEGSRLTVL.

The chain uses TRBV27 and TRBJ1-5; D unresolved. Per the germline V gene, CDR1 is MNHEY and CDR2 is SMNVEV (reference sequence). The length of the CDR3 is 17 residues. V gave up 5 bases and J gave up 0 bases, with 17 bases separating them. CDR3 DNA: TGTGCCAGCAGTCAAGGGAGCAGCCCATATAGCAATCAGCCCCAGCATTTT. This gives the protein CASSQGSSPYSNQPQHF.

The CDR3 DNA is TGTGCCAGCAGTGGGACAGGGGGGTACGAGCAGTACTTC. It encodes CASSGTGGYEQYF. The chain is built from TRBV27 and TRBJ2-7, with 11 bases matching TRBD1. The ends lost 5 bases at V and 4 bases at J; junction bases unmatched: 1. This CDR3 is built from 13 residues. Germline CDR1 reads MNHEY; CDR2 reads SMNVEV (reference sequence).

The rearrangement joins TRBV7-2 to TRBJ2-6; maybe TRBD2 (7 bases). This CDR3 comprises 16 residues. V lost 5 bases and J 1 base, leaving 12 bases between the germline ends. Germline values: CDR1 SGHTA, CDR2 FQGNSA. The CDR3 DNA sequence: TGTGCCAGCAGCCGCGAGGGGGGGTCTGGGGCCAACGTCCTGACTTTC. Translation gives CASSREGGSGANVLTF.

The chain has TRBV6-6 and TRBJ1-2; TRBD1 might be the D (6 bases). Germline values: CDR1 MNHNY, CDR2 SVGAGI (reference sequence). Deletions cut 5 bases from V and 1 base from J, with 14 bases between. The CDR3 runs to 15 residues. In DNA, the CDR3 is TGTGCCAGCAGTCCTCGGACAGCCTATAACTATGGCTACACCTTC. This sequence encodes CASSPRTAYNYGYTF.

The chain combines TRBV4-3 with TRBJ2-7, with 10 bases fitting TRBD2. The CDR3 sequence is 15 residues long. After removal of 4 bases from V and 2 bases from J, the junction contained 5 bases not matched to a gene. The germline V gene has CDR1 LGHNA and CDR2 YSLEER. DNA of the CDR3: TGCGCCAGCAGCCTCTATACTAGCGGGGCCTACGAGCAGTACTTC. It encodes CASSLYTSGAYEQYF.

A remark on this clone: The sample has other DNA sequences that encode this CDR3 too. V is TRBV30 and J is TRBJ2-7; a weak D match, TRBD2 (6 bases). The CDR3 is 11 residues long. The V end was cut by 5 bases, the J end by 4 bases, with 9 bases between. CDR1 is GTSNPN and CDR2 is SVGIG in the germline V gene (reference sequence). CDR3 nucleotides: TGTGCCTGGGCGGGGATTTACGAGCAGTACTTC. The encoded protein is CAWAGIYEQYF. Complete variable domain (other parts from reference TRBV30 and TRBJ2-7): SQTIHQWPATLVQPVGSPLSLECTVEGTSNPNLYWYRQAAGRGLQLLFYSVGIGQISSEVPQNLSASRPQDRQFILSSKKLLLSDSGFYLCAWAGIYEQYFGPGTRLTVT.

J is TRBJ2-5 and V is TRBV5-4, with D perhaps TRBD1 (6 bases). This CDR3 is 14 amino acids long. CDR1 SGHNT and CDR2 YYREEE come from the germline V gene (reference sequence). Trimming stripped 4 bases from V and 3 bases from J, with 13 bases between. CDR3 coding DNA: TGTGCCAGCAGCATGGGACAACCCAAAGAGACCCAGTACTTC. Its protein product is CASSMGQPKETQYF.

The chain recombines TRBV7-2 with TRBJ2-3; D is possibly TRBD2 (7 bases). Germline V gene lookup returns CDR1 SGHTA and CDR2 FQGNSA. The germline V and J ends were trimmed by 4 bases and 4 bases, with 12 bases remaining between them. This CDR3 is 14 amino acids long. CDR3 nucleotide sequence: TGTGCCAGCAGCTCCGGCGGGGGCCCAGATACGCAGTATTTT. Translating gives CASSSGGGPDTQYF.

The chain carries TRBV7-8 and TRBJ2-7; 8 bases agree with TRBD1. J was trimmed by 4 bases and V by 0 bases; bases with no gene match: 8. The CDR3 loop spans 16 amino acids. Germline V lookup: CDR1 SGHVS, CDR2 FQNEAQ. The CDR3 nucleotides are TGTGCCAGCAGCTTAGCCCCCGGACAGGGAGAATACGAGCAGTACTTC. Protein product: CASSLAPGQGEYEQYF.

This clone was seen a single time. V gene TRBV19 combines with J gene TRBJ2-7, with TRBD2 identical over 10 bases. CDR1 and CDR2 (germline): LNHDA, SQIVND (reference sequence). The CDR3 totals 16 residues. The V segment lost 5 bases and the J segment 3 bases; nucleotides outside the gene matches: 10. In DNA, the CDR3 is TGTGCCAGTAGTCCCCTCCCTAGCGGGAGTCTCTACGAGCAGTACTTC. Translated, it gives CASSPLPSGSLYEQYF.